Described below is a single T cell receptor (beta chain) sequence and its context. This clonotype turned up a few times. Its recognized antigen is unknown. A much larger clone differs from this one at a single base, so this may be a read error. The ophthalmopathy patients had moderately to severely active disease, with a Clinical Activity Score of 3 or higher, a NOSPECS grade of 4 or higher, and a disease duration of less than 3 months. Patients with other autoimmune diseases, uncontrolled infections, pregnancy or lactation were excluded. Diagnosis was based on clinical symptoms, serum thyroxine, TRAb, thyroid ultrasound and orbital computed tomography. Ficoll-Paque density gradient centrifugation was used to isolate PBMCs from about 10 ml of fresh peripheral blood. Total RNA was extracted with Trizol reagent and quality-checked on an Agilent 2100 Bioanalyzer. This sample stems from a study of Graves' ophthalmopathy and Graves' hyperthyroidism (dated by TCRdb to 2017 to 2018). Regarding the research as a whole: Peripheral blood was collected at initial diagnosis, prior to any treatment. T-cell repertoires of thyroid tissue and blood were compared in over 5 hyperthyroidism patients. The study used signatures of the TCR beta repertoire to tell Graves' ophthalmopathy apart from Graves' hyperthyroidism and to predict which patients would progress to ophthalmopathy. A discovery set of 90 to 100 patients (around 45 ophthalmopathy, 55 to 65 stable hyperthyroidism) was enrolled to explore V-J signatures distinguishing ophthalmopathy from hyperthyroidism. Following sampling, methimazole starting at 30 mg daily was administered to hyperthyroidism patients, and high-dose intravenous methylprednisolone was administered to ophthalmopathy patients. The independent validation cohort included 18 to 20 hyperthyroidism patients plus 17 patients who later progressed from hyperthyroidism to ophthalmopathy. In total, some 130 blood samples were TCR-sequenced: 43 ophthalmopathy, under 85 hyperthyroidism and about 17 hyperthyroidism-to-ophthalmopathy patients. The 95 to 100 discovery patients were randomly divided into training and test sets at a 7:3 ratio.

What the study reported, not specific to this receptor: In validation, the model predicted ophthalmopathy progression with nearly 71% sensitivity and roughly 72% specificity; 12 predicted patients were CT-confirmed with GO in a median of around 6 months. No statistical method was used to predetermine the sample size, and group allocation was not hidden from the investigators. Ophthalmopathy was separated from stable hyperthyroidism by the 13-signature model with 85% to 90% sensitivity and less than 82% specificity in cross-validation and with 80%/75% in the test set. Most expanded thyroid clonotypes with frequency above 0.001 were also detected in blood, suggesting blood repertoires may reflect the thyroid immune response.

For repertoire sequencing, the TCR beta CDR3 regions were amplified from RNA transcripts. The first round of RT-PCR was done with HTBI primers and the Qiagen OneStep RT-PCR kit, and was followed by a second round of multiplex PCR, then size selection and purification. Libraries were sequenced on an Illumina HiSeq2000 using paired-end 100 bp reads. The study's processing was this. Reads were processed with SOAPnuke, discarding reads with adapters, uncalled bases, mean Phred below 15, or no exact constant-primer or identifier match. High-quality paired reads were merged with COPE v1.2.5. Clonotypes were defined as unique nucleotide sequences and were aligned to IMGT TRB V, D and J references using MiTCR v1.1. The analysis was limited to V-J combinations with a frequency above 0.0001, which together covered over 99% of the repertoires. A TCR clonal expansion and chaos score per V-J combination was defined as the ratio of F50 clonal expansion to chaos observed in the TCRdist matrix. Welch's t-statistics and random forest were used to reduce features to over ten V-J combinations, which were fed into a naive Bayes classifier. The similarity between thyroid and blood repertoires was quantified using the Morisita-Horn index. The public reads were run again by TCRdb, first through fastp at Q25 and then through MiXCR, and only productive beta chains were kept. Rows matching on CDR3 protein sequence are summarized as one entry with the most common DNA and genes. The V and J calls come from TCRdb's annotation, not from the publication. Present in this sample are some 200,000 distinct CDR3 sequences, about 32% of which were seen just once. The ten largest clonotypes hold approximately 9.6% of the sample.

The specimen was peripheral blood. The receptor's source is a man in his fifties or sixties with Graves' ophthalmopathy. Donor details come from another sample of the same person, matched by shared clones.

Here is the DNA: TGTGCCACCAGTGAGGGCAATCAGCCCCAGCATTTT. It translates as CATSEGNQPQHF. Recombination connected TRBV24-1 to TRBJ1-5, with the D gene not clear enough to name. The CDR3, cysteine through phenylalanine, is 12 amino acids long. The entry retains the CDR3 DNA only, 36 bases that are in frame from base 1. V is pared back by 4 bases and J by 2 bases, with 2 bases lying between the germline termini. CDR1 and CDR2 were assigned from the germline V gene as KGHDR and SFDVKD.